One sample yielded the 10 T cell receptor beta chains listed below, sequenced in a study of patients and donors after allogeneic stem cell transplantation. TCRdb analysed the RT-PCR reads with MiXCR anew, one entry per CDR3 protein. The sample holds about 960,000 distinct CDR3 sequences, more than 15% seen once. Sequenced sample: blood, either unsorted or a sorted T cell fraction (not recorded which). These receptors came from a human donor who was either an allogeneic HSCT recipient or a stem cell or donor lymphocyte infusion donor (not recorded which). It is not recorded whose cells these are; they may come from a transplant donor.

This clonotype was found many times. The CDR3 sequence: CASSLDGTHNSPLHF. The CDR3 DNA follows: TGTGCCAGCAGTTTAGACGGGACCCATAATTCACCCCTCCACTTT. The rearrangement uses TRBV12-3 or TRBV12-4 and TRBJ1-6, with D maybe TRBD1 (5 bases). The CDR3 runs 15 residues. The germline V and J ends were trimmed by 1 base and 5 bases, with 9 bases remaining between them.

This clonotype was observed a handful of times. The rearrangement joins TRBV20-1 to TRBJ2-1; the match to TRBD2 covers 11 bases. The CDR3 sequence is 19 residues long. V trimming: 6 bases; J trimming: 7 bases; junction bases outside the gene matches: 23. CDR1 and CDR2 (germline): DFQATT, SNEGSKA (reference sequence). The CDR3: CSARRPGLAAPSKRNEQFF. The CDR3 DNA follows: TGCAGTGCCCGACGGCCGGGACTAGCGGCACCCTCGAAGCGAAATGAGCAGTTCTTC.

This clonotype was counted between two and nine times. The V gene is TRBV5-5, the J gene TRBJ2-7; TRBD1 aligns across 9 bases. The length of the CDR3 is 15 residues. CDR1 and CDR2 from the germline V gene are SGHKS and YYEKEE (reference sequence). V lost 5 bases and J lost 0; bases outside the gene matches: 6. CDR3 residues: CASSRAGQGSYEQYF. CDR3 nucleotide sequence: TGTGCCAGCAGTCGAGCGGGACAGGGCTCCTACGAGCAGTACTTC.

V and J are TRBV29-1 and TRBJ2-7, with TRBD1 matching 9 bases. The junction had 16 bases not matched to a gene; V was cut back by 5 bases and J by 2 bases. There are 17 residues in the CDR3. Germline V gene sequence: CDR1 SQVTM, CDR2 ANQGSEA. In DNA form, the CDR3 reads TGCAGCGTTAAAACACAACCGGGGACAGGGAAGGCCTACGAGCAGTACTTC. It codes for CSVKTQPGTGKAYEQYF.

The chain recombines TRBV24-1 with TRBJ2-5; the match to TRBD2 covers 12 bases. Germline V CDR1 and CDR2: KGHDR, SFDVKD. Losses at the gene ends were 4 bases for V and 5 bases for J; bases not matched to a gene: 7. This CDR3 spans 16 amino acids. DNA of the CDR3: TGTGCCACCAGTGACAAGACTAGCGGGAGATTGGAGACCCAGTACTTC. This gives the protein CATSDKTSGRLETQYF.

The J gene is TRBJ2-7, the V gene TRBV28; D is possibly TRBD1 (5 bases). Germline CDR1 MDHEN, CDR2 SYDVKM. The length of the CDR3 is 14 residues. Between the trimmed V and J ends, which lost 5 bases and 3 bases, there was a span of 14 bases. CDR3 DNA: TGTGCCAGCAGTCCAACGACAGCGCTCTACGAGCAGTACTTC. This sequence encodes CASSPTTALYEQYF.

This clonotype turned up a few times. J is TRBJ2-1 and V is TRBV11-2, with D possibly being TRBD2 (6 bases). This CDR3 is 16 amino acids long. Germline V gene lookup returns CDR1 SGHAT and CDR2 FQNNGV. V was trimmed by 4 bases and J by 2 bases, leaving 15 bases between them. The CDR3 spells CASSYGGLVPYNEQFF. CDR3 nucleotides: TGTGCCAGCAGCTACGGGGGTCTAGTCCCCTACAATGAGCAGTTCTTC.

The chain is built from TRBV7-2 and TRBJ2-5, with TRBD2 identical over 8 bases. This CDR3 spans 17 amino acids. Unmatched junction bases numbered 13, after V lost 2 bases and J lost 5 bases. CDR1 is SGHTA, CDR2 FQGNSA, per germline. CDR3 DNA: TGTGCCAGCAGCTTACAAGTCAGGACGGTAGCGGGGGAGACCCAGTACTTC. Encoded protein: CASSLQVRTVAGETQYF. Full variable domain (missing parts from reference TRBV7-2 and TRBJ2-5): GAGVSQSPSNKVTEKGKDVELRCDPISGHTALYWYRQSLGQGLEFLIYFQGNSAPDKSGLPSDRFSAERTGGSVSTLTIQRTQQEDSAVYLCASSLQVRTVAGETQYFGPGTRLLVL.

In its sample, this clonotype was seen a few times. The CDR3 loop reads CASSQEAGTSGYNEQFF. The CDR3 DNA sequence: TGTGCCAGCAGCCAAGAGGCTGGGACTAGCGGATACAATGAGCAGTTCTTC. The V and J genes are TRBV4-2 and TRBJ2-1, with 11 bases identical to TRBD2. V gave up 0 bases and J gave up 4 bases; unmatched junction bases: 5. Germline V lookup: CDR1 LGHNA, CDR2 YNFKEQ. The CDR3 is made up of 17 amino acids.

The CDR3 DNA follows: TGTGCCAGCAGACTTAGTAGGGAAAAACTGTTTTTT. Protein: CASRLSREKLFF. The chain joins TRBV12-3 or TRBV12-4 to TRBJ1-4; D call uncertain. Deletions cut 6 bases from V and 8 bases from J, with 10 bases between. The CDR3 runs to 12 residues.